Presented here are 22 T cell receptor beta chains from one specimen sequenced in a study of vaccination and CD4 T cells after COVID-19. No antigen has been assigned to these receptors. Once obtained from cultured CD4+ T cells, the DNA was sequenced using the Oncomine TCR Beta short-read assay. MiXCR was run by TCRdb on the PCR reads, yielding one entry per CDR3 protein. In the table there are about 20,000 distinct CDR3 sequences, around 60% of which are singletons. Specified treatment: roughly ten-day PBMC culture with coronavirus spike peptide pools or control peptides (ViraFEST assay). The material was CD4+ T cells from blood, cultured in vitro, obtained after SARS-CoV-2 vaccination. These receptor sequences come from a human donor who had recovered from COVID-19.

The rearrangement uses TRBV27 and TRBJ1-5; 9 nucleotides match TRBD1. The germline gives CDR1 MNHEY, CDR2 SMNVEV (reference sequence). The ends lost 6 bases at V and 1 base at J; junction bases unmatched: 16. The CDR3 is 19 residues long. This CDR3 reads CASRKTTGGEIGSNQPQHF. Here the CDR3 DNA reads TGTGCCAGCAGAAAGACCACAGGGGGCGAGATTGGAAGCAATCAGCCCCAGCATTTT.

This chain links TRBV6-5 with TRBJ1-1; D not resolved. Germline CDR1 is MNHEY and CDR2 is SVGAGI. Trimming took off 1 base at V and 5 bases at J, with 23 bases between the two ends. The CDR3 is 18 residues long. The CDR3 bases are TGTGCCAGCAGTTACTATAGAGACGGGGTGGCGGTCGGGACTGAAGCTTTCTTT. Translation: CASSYYRDGVAVGTEAFF.

In this sample, this clonotype turned up once. The chain recombines TRBV5-5 with TRBJ1-2; D gene unclear. The V and J ends lost 2 bases and 4 bases respectively, with 15 bases between them. This CDR3 region has 15 residues. The germline V gene has CDR1 SGHKS and CDR2 YYEKEE (reference sequence). The CDR3: CASSLSLGVTYGYTF. CDR3 DNA sequence: TGTGCCAGCAGCTTAAGTCTAGGAGTAACCTATGGCTACACCTTC.

The J gene is TRBJ2-3, the V gene TRBV7-2, with D unclear. This CDR3 is 14 amino acids long. Looked up from germline, CDR1 is SGHTA and CDR2 is FQGNSA. V was shortened by 1 base and J by 2 bases, with 7 bases between the two germline ends. CDR3 nucleotide sequence: TGTGCCAGCAGCTTAGAGACTTTCACAGATACGCAGTATTTT. Its protein product is CASSLETFTDTQYF. The full variable domain, rest sourced from reference TRBV7-2 and TRBJ2-3, is GAGVSQSPSNKVTEKGKDVELRCDPISGHTALYWYRQSLGQGLEFLIYFQGNSAPDKSGLPSDRFSAERTGGSVSTLTIQRTQQEDSAVYLCASSLETFTDTQYFGPGTRLTVL.

The chain has TRBV7-2 and TRBJ2-5; TRBD2 matches 8 bases. J was trimmed by 5 bases and V by 5 bases; bases with no gene match: 10. This CDR3 contains 15 residues. The germline gives CDR1 SGHTA, CDR2 FQGNSA. CDR3 amino acids: CASSPLAAGAETQYF. The CDR3, as DNA: TGTGCCAGCAGCCCACTAGCGGCGGGGGCTGAGACCCAGTACTTC.

The genes are TRBV4-1 and TRBJ2-7, with TRBD1 identical over 7 bases. The V gene's germline CDR1 is MGHRA and CDR2 YSYEKL. The CDR3 covers 16 residues. After removal of 4 bases from V and 2 bases from J, the junction contained 11 bases not matched to a gene. The CDR3 loop reads CASSLQPDRSAYEQYF. The CDR3 DNA is TGCGCCAGCAGCCTCCAACCGGACAGGTCGGCCTACGAGCAGTACTTC.

This clonotype has just a few counts. This sequence joins TRBV18 and TRBJ1-5; D is undetermined. The V gene lost 4 bases and the J gene lost 5 bases, with 9 bases spanning the gap. The CDR3 consists of 13 residues. Germline CDR1 and CDR2: KGHSH and LQKENI. CDR3 sequence reads: CASSRGKDQPQHF. The CDR3 DNA is TGTGCCAGCTCACGAGGTAAAGATCAGCCCCAGCATTTT.

V is TRBV5-4 and J is TRBJ2-5; 10 bases fit TRBD2. CDR1 is SGHNT and CDR2 is YYREEE in the germline V gene (reference sequence). The V and J ends lost 0 bases and 5 bases, in that order; junction bases with no gene match: 1. The CDR3 totals 14 residues. Here the CDR3 reads CASSLVSGGETQYF. In nucleotides, the CDR3 is TGTGCCAGCAGCTTGGTTAGCGGGGGGGAGACCCAGTACTTC.

This clonotype was seen a few times. This chain uses TRBV6-1 with TRBJ2-3; D gene uncertain. The CDR3 runs to 14 residues. V was trimmed by 4 bases and J by 1 base, leaving 9 bases between them. Germline V gives CDR1 MNHNS, CDR2 SASEGT. CDR3 sequence: CASSGRQGTDTQYF. CDR3 sequence (DNA): TGTGCCAGCAGTGGTAGGCAGGGCACAGATACGCAGTATTTT.

The genes are TRBV15 and TRBJ2-7, with no clear D. The V gene lost 0 bases and the J gene lost 7 bases, with 10 bases spanning the gap. Per the germline V gene, CDR1 is LNHNV and CDR2 is YYDKDF (reference sequence). This CDR3 comprises 13 residues. The CDR3 sequence: CATSRDLSSEQYF. CDR3 nucleotide sequence: TGTGCCACCAGCAGAGACCTTTCTTCAGAGCAGTACTTC.

The chain combines TRBV20-1 with TRBJ2-2; 9 bases match TRBD1. This CDR3 has 16 residues. Losses at the gene ends were 3 bases for V and 6 bases for J; bases not matched to a gene: 11. Germline lookup yields CDR1 DFQATT and CDR2 SNEGSKA (reference sequence). The CDR3 bases are TGCAGTGCTAGGGCCCTGACAGGGGGGAAGGCCGGGGAGCTGTTTTTT. It codes for CSARALTGGKAGELFF.

This rearrangement joins TRBV19 to TRBJ2-5; D remains unclear. Germline V gives CDR1 LNHDA, CDR2 SQIVND (reference sequence). The CDR3 totals 13 residues. Trimming left V 4 bases short and J 5 bases short, with 11 bases between. As DNA, the CDR3 is TGTGCCAGTAGTACCGGACGGATGGAGACCCAGTACTTC. Translating it yields CASSTGRMETQYF.

The V gene is TRBV30, the J gene TRBJ1-5; D unclear. V lost 0 bases and J 7 bases, leaving 10 bases between the germline ends. Germline V lookup: CDR1 GTSNPN, CDR2 SVGIG (reference sequence). The CDR3 is 13 amino acids. DNA for the CDR3: TGTGCCTGGAGTGTAGGGTTAGAACAGCCCCAGCATTTT. Translated: CAWSVGLEQPQHF.

This clonotype was seen a handful of times. J is TRBJ1-1 and V is TRBV7-9; 10 nucleotides match TRBD1. Germline CDR1 and CDR2: SEHNR and FQNEAQ (reference sequence). Trimming cost V 5 bases and J 4 bases; bases outside gene matches: 7. The CDR3 spans 15 residues. The CDR3: CASSPGTGASTEAFF. The DNA for the CDR3 is TGTGCCAGCAGCCCCGGGACAGGGGCCAGCACTGAAGCTTTCTTT.

The chain has TRBV20-1 and TRBJ1-3, with D uncertain. CDR1 is DFQATT, CDR2 SNEGSKA, per germline (reference sequence). Trimming removed 3 bases at V and 0 bases at J, with 6 bases between. The CDR3 has 13 amino acids. The CDR3 reads CSASGPSGNTIYF. The CDR3, as DNA: TGCAGTGCTAGCGGGCCCTCTGGAAACACCATATATTTT.

In this sample, this clonotype turned up a few times. The gene calls are TRBV20-1 and TRBJ2-3, with 8 nucleotides matching TRBD1. J lost 0 bases, V lost 6 bases, and 5 bases had no gene match. Germline V gene data show CDR1 as DFQATT and CDR2 as SNEGSKA (reference sequence). CDR3 length: 14 residues. In DNA, the CDR3 is TGCAGTGCCGTTCGACAGGGGAGCACAGATACGCAGTATTTT. It yields the protein CSAVRQGSTDTQYF.

The J gene is TRBJ2-6, the V gene TRBV25-1; perhaps TRBD1 as D (6 bases). Germline V gene sequence: CDR1 MGHDK, CDR2 SYGVNS. Trimming took off 5 bases at V and 7 bases at J, with 12 bases between the two ends. The CDR3 has 14 amino acids. The CDR3 DNA is TGTGCCAGCAGTACAGGGTCCGGAGCCAACGTCCTGACTTTC. This encodes CASSTGSGANVLTF.

This clonotype was found a few times. V gene TRBV6-5 combines with J gene TRBJ2-1; TRBD2 matches at 13 bases. The CDR3 runs 16 residues. CDR1 and CDR2 (germline): MNHEY, SVGAGI. The trim removed 0 bases at V and 5 bases at J, leaving 1 base unmatched. Written as DNA, the CDR3 is TGTGCCAGCAGTTACTCGGGACTAGCGGGAAACAATGAGCAGTTCTTC. Translating gives CASSYSGLAGNNEQFF.

The rearrangement uses TRBV5-4 and TRBJ1-2; perhaps TRBD1 as D (6 bases). V was pared by 4 bases and J by 4 bases, with 14 bases between. This CDR3 region has 14 residues. CDR1 is SGHNT and CDR2 is YYREEE in the germline V gene (reference sequence). This CDR3 is CASSPGTQIYGYTF. For the CDR3, the DNA is TGTGCCAGCAGCCCCGGGACACAGATCTATGGCTACACCTTC.

This clonotype was picked up a small number of times. The chain joins TRBV6-5 to TRBJ1-1; unclear D gene. The V gene's germline CDR1 is MNHEY and CDR2 SVGAGI. The CDR3 sequence is 14 residues long. V was cut by 0 bases and J by 4 bases, with 9 bases left in between. The CDR3 bases are TGTGCCAGCAGTTACTCAGAAATAGGCACTGAAGCTTTCTTT. Encoded protein: CASSYSEIGTEAFF.

This chain uses TRBV28 with TRBJ1-6; 7 bases line up with TRBD1. The CDR3 extends over 14 amino acids. V shed 5 bases and J 10 bases; nucleotides not matched to a gene: 8. Germline loops: CDR1 MDHEN, CDR2 SYDVKM. CDR3 residues: CASSRQGWGSPLHF. Here the CDR3 DNA reads TGTGCCAGCAGTCGACAGGGTTGGGGATCACCCCTCCACTTT.

V is TRBV27 and J is TRBJ2-7; 8 bases are shared with TRBD2. CDR3 length: 15 residues. The V and J ends lost 6 bases and 3 bases, in that order; junction bases with no gene match: 10. Germline CDR1 reads MNHEY; CDR2 reads SMNVEV (reference sequence). The CDR3 loop is CASSQLAGKSYEQYF. DNA for the CDR3: TGTGCCAGCAGCCAGCTAGCGGGTAAGAGCTACGAGCAGTACTTC.